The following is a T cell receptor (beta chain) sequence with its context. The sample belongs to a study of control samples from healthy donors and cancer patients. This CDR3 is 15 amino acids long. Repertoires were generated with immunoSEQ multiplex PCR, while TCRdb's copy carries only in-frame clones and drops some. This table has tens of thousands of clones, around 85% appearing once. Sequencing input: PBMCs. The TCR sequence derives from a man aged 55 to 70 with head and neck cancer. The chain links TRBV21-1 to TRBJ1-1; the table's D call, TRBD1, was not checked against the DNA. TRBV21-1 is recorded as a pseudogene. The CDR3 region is CASSTRRDSHTEALF. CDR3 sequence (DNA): TGTGCCAGCAGCACGAGGAGGGACAGTCACACTGAAGCTCTCTTT.